These 19 T cell receptor beta chains share one sample of origin, sequenced in a study of CD8+ T cells in alopecia areata. Specified treatment: oral pan-JAK inhibitor, 5-10 mg twice daily. Following extraction, RNA underwent reverse transcription to cDNA, which served as the sequencing template. TCRdb's table, derived via immunoSEQ multiplex PCR, lists solely in-frame clones and lacks some. The sample shows about 74,000 clones, 29% of them seen only once. Sequenced here: CD8+ T cells sorted from blood, sampled at week 4, from a patient treated with tofacitinib. The receptors were gathered from a human donor with alopecia areata.

This chain joins TRBV7-9 and TRBJ2-5; D tentatively reads TRBD1 or TRBD2 (5 bases each). Between the trimmed V and J ends, which lost 11 bases and 5 bases, there was a span of 18 bases. Germline loops: CDR1 SEHNR, CDR2 FQNEAQ (reference sequence). This CDR3 contains 13 residues. The CDR3 spells CAASGPRGETQYF. DNA for the CDR3: TGTGCCGCGTCGGGACCCCGAGGGGAGACCCAGTACTTC.

This clone was found a few times. The chain is built from TRBV2 and TRBJ2-7, with D unclear. This CDR3 comprises 12 residues. V was shortened by 2 bases and J by 3 bases, with 5 bases between the two germline ends. Germline assignment: CDR1 SNHLY and CDR2 FYNNEI. CDR3 in amino acids: CASSEFYYEQYF. CDR3 bases: TGTGCCAGCAGTGAATTTTACTACGAGCAGTACTTC. The full variable domain, rest sourced from reference TRBV2 and TRBJ2-7, is EPEVTQTPSHQVTQMGQEVILRCVPISNHLYFYWYRQILGQKVEFLVSFYNNEISEKSEIFDDQFSVERPDGSNFTLKIRSTKLEDSAMYFCASSEFYYEQYFGPGTRLTVT.

V usage is TRBV4-1 and J usage is TRBJ1-5; 9 bases are shared with TRBD1. There are 14 residues in the CDR3. The J segment lost 6 bases and the V segment lost 3 bases, leaving 3 bases of the junction unmatched. Germline V gives CDR1 MGHRA, CDR2 YSYEKL. The CDR3 is CASSQTGGTQPQHF. In DNA form, the CDR3 reads TGCGCCAGCAGCCAGACAGGGGGGACTCAGCCCCAGCATTTT.

This clone appeared a few times. The CDR3 reads CASSSAYEQYF. In DNA form, the CDR3 reads TGTGCCAGCAGTTCAGCCTACGAGCAGTACTTC. The chain is built from TRBV27 and TRBJ2-7; D is undetermined. Trimming removed 4 bases from V and 2 bases from J, with 3 bases in between. CDR1 is MNHEY and CDR2 is SMNVEV in the germline V gene (reference sequence). This CDR3 is built from 11 residues.

The chain carries TRBV2 and TRBJ2-7; 9 nucleotides line up with TRBD2. Trimming at V came to 3 bases and at J to 3 bases, leaving 6 bases not matched to a gene. The CDR3 is 15 residues long. In germline, CDR1 is SNHLY, CDR2 FYNNEI. The CDR3 here is CASSEVETSGYEQYF. Written as DNA, the CDR3 is TGTGCCAGCAGTGAGGTAGAGACTAGCGGCTACGAGCAGTACTTC.

In its sample, this clone was seen a few times. The chain uses TRBV2 and TRBJ2-5, with D uncertain. CDR3 size: 13 residues. V shed 3 bases and J shed 5 bases, with 10 bases lying between them. Germline lookup yields CDR1 SNHLY and CDR2 FYNNEI. The DNA for the CDR3 is TGTGCCAGCAGTGAGCCAGGTGGCGAGACCCAGTACTTC. As protein: CASSEPGGETQYF.

This chain joins TRBV29-1 and TRBJ2-7; no reliable D call. Trimming cost V 4 bases and J 0 bases, with 13 bases left between them. In germline, CDR1 is SQVTM, CDR2 ANQGSEA. This CDR3 has 14 residues. CDR3 bases: TGCAGCGTTGTATGGCTAGTAGGCTCCTACGAGCAGTACTTC. Translating it yields CSVVWLVGSYEQYF.

This clone was observed a few times. V and J are TRBV29-1 and TRBJ2-7; 7 bases line up with TRBD1. Germline V gene data show CDR1 as SQVTM and CDR2 as ANQGSEA. The CDR3 extends over 13 amino acids. V gave up 2 bases and J gave up 2 bases; unmatched junction bases: 3. The CDR3 region has the DNA TGCAGCGTTGAAAGGGGACAGCCCTACGAGCAGTACTTC. The encoded protein is CSVERGQPYEQYF.

The chain combines TRBV28 with TRBJ2-7; TRBD1 agrees at 8 bases. CDR1 and CDR2 from the germline V gene are MDHEN and SYDVKM. The CDR3 has 19 amino acids. V trimming: 5 bases; J trimming: 2 bases; junction bases outside the gene matches: 20. DNA of the CDR3: TGTGCCAGCAGTCCCCGCTACTCTGGACAGGGAAGGGGTCCCTACGAGCAGTACTTC. Encoded protein: CASSPRYSGQGRGPYEQYF.

The V call is TRBV11-2, the J call TRBJ2-2, with a tentative D call TRBD2 (6 bases). CDR3 length equals 16 residues. Trimming removed 5 bases at V and 3 bases at J, with 16 bases between. The germline V gene encodes CDR1 SGHAT and CDR2 FQNNGV. CDR3 protein: CASSPAPRRDTGELFF. The DNA of the CDR3 is TGTGCCAGCAGCCCGGCCCCGCGGAGGGACACCGGGGAGCTGTTTTTT.

The CDR3 region is CASSWSGSPYEQYF. The CDR3 DNA follows: TGTGCCAGCAGCTGGAGCGGGTCCCCCTACGAGCAGTACTTC. The chain links TRBV7-9 to TRBJ2-7; D perhaps matches TRBD2 (6 bases). The CDR3 is 14 amino acids. Between the trimmed V and J ends, which lost 4 bases and 2 bases, there was a span of 12 bases. Germline V lookup: CDR1 SEHNR, CDR2 FQNEAQ (reference sequence).

This clone was detected only a few times. The genes are TRBV29-1 and TRBJ2-7; D is undetermined. The length of the CDR3 is 12 residues. Between the trimmed V and J ends, which lost 1 base and 6 bases, there was a span of 10 bases. Germline loops: CDR1 SQVTM, CDR2 ANQGSEA. The CDR3 nucleotides are TGCAGCGTTGAAGTCGGCGAGCGCGAGCAGTACTTC. Its translation: CSVEVGEREQYF.

The chain is built from TRBV30 and TRBJ2-7, with 12 bases identical to TRBD1. There are 14 residues in the CDR3. Germline V CDR1 and CDR2: GTSNPN, SVGIG (reference sequence). V lost 1 base and J lost 5; bases outside the gene matches: 3. CDR3: CAWSGGQGADEQYF. CDR3 in DNA: TGTGCCTGGAGTGGGGGACAGGGGGCCGACGAGCAGTACTTC. Together with reference TRBV30 and TRBJ2-7, the CDR3 gives the full variable domain: SQTIHQWPATLVQPVGSPLSLECTVEGTSNPNLYWYRQAAGRGLQLLFYSVGIGQISSEVPQNLSASRPQDRQFILSSKKLLLSDSGFYLCAWSGGQGADEQYFGPGTRLTVT.

This chain links TRBV29-1 with TRBJ2-1; a weak D match, TRBD2 (5 bases). V shed 5 bases and J shed 3 bases, with 11 bases lying between them. There are 13 residues in the CDR3. Germline CDR1 is SQVTM and CDR2 is ANQGSEA. The CDR3 coding sequence is TGCAGCGTTCCTACCGGGGTCTACAATGAGCAGTTCTTC. It codes for CSVPTGVYNEQFF.

This clone showed up just a few times. Different DNA sequences within this sample yield the same CDR3. The chain links TRBV30 to TRBJ1-1, with D perhaps matching TRBD1 (5 bases). The germline V gene encodes CDR1 GTSNPN and CDR2 SVGIG (reference sequence). V dropped 0 bases and J dropped 4 bases, with 9 bases sitting between them. The CDR3 is 13 amino acids. CDR3 residues: CAWSVLGGTEAFF. CDR3 nucleotides: TGTGCCTGGAGTGTTCTTGGGGGCACTGAAGCTTTCTTT.

The J gene is TRBJ1-2, the V gene TRBV6-1; maybe TRBD1 (6 bases). Per the germline V gene, CDR1 is MNHNS and CDR2 is SASEGT. The CDR3 totals 13 residues. Trimming removed 1 base at V and 8 bases at J, with 11 bases between. CDR3 nucleotides: TGTGCCAGCAGTGAAGGGGACATCGAGGGCTACACCTTC. Encoded protein: CASSEGDIEGYTF.

In this sample, this clone turned up a few times. The V and J genes are TRBV14 and TRBJ2-7; weak D call: TRBD1 (6 bases). Trimming took 4 bases from V and 0 from J, leaving 10 bases between them. Per the germline V gene, CDR1 is SGHDN and CDR2 is FVKESK. This CDR3 has 14 amino acids. CDR3 sequence reads: CASSPTGNSYEQYF. In nucleotides, the CDR3 is TGTGCCAGCAGCCCAACAGGGAACTCCTACGAGCAGTACTTC. Based on the CDR3 plus reference TRBV14 and TRBJ2-7, the full variable domain is EAGVTQFPSHSVIEKGQTVTLRCDPISGHDNLYWYRRVMGKEIKFLLHFVKESKQDESGMPNNRFLAERTGGTYSTLKVQPAELEDSGVYFCASSPTGNSYEQYFGPGTRLTVT.

This clone was seen a few times. This chain links TRBV5-1 with TRBJ1-2; D is unclear. Per the germline V gene, CDR1 is SGHRS and CDR2 is YFSETQ. The CDR3 extends over 16 amino acids. V lost 0 bases and J lost 8, with 20 bases in between. The CDR3 DNA sequence: TGCGCCAGCAGCTTGGAGGCGGGCAGGACGGTAATCGGCTACACCTTC. Translating gives CASSLEAGRTVIGYTF. Full variable domain (missing parts from reference TRBV5-1 and TRBJ1-2): KAGVTQTPRYLIKTRGQQVTLSCSPISGHRSVSWYQQTPGQGLQFLFEYFSETQRNKGNFPGRFSGRQFSNSRSEMNVSTLELGDSALYLCASSLEAGRTVIGYTFGSGTRLTVV.

J is TRBJ2-7 and V is TRBV29-1, with a tentative D call TRBD1 (5 bases). The V gene lost 0 bases and the J gene lost 5 bases, with 11 bases spanning the gap. The CDR3 totals 13 residues. The germline V gene has CDR1 SQVTM and CDR2 ANQGSEA. CDR3 in amino acids: CSVEEQAPHEQYF. The CDR3 region has the DNA TGCAGCGTTGAAGAACAGGCGCCCCACGAGCAGTACTTC.